A single sample is the source of the 29 T cell receptor beta chains below, sequenced in a study of blood T cell repertoires in COVID-19. Sequencing used immunoSEQ multiplex PCR; TCRdb keeps in-frame clones, though not all of them. The sample consists of tens of thousands of clones, about 91% of them appearing once. The material sequenced was peripheral blood. Receptors were obtained from a woman in her 70s with active COVID-19.

This chain joins TRBV5-4 and TRBJ2-7; TRBD2 aligns across 7 bases. J gave up 2 bases and V 4 bases, and 9 bases lay outside the gene matches. Germline loops: CDR1 SGHNT, CDR2 YYREEE (reference sequence). This CDR3 has 15 amino acids. For the CDR3, the DNA is TGTGCCAGCAGCCACGAGAATGGGGGGGCCTACGAGCAGTACTTC. This translates into CASSHENGGAYEQYF.

There are a few counts of this clone. The gene calls are TRBV13 and TRBJ2-3, with a possible D match to TRBD2 (5 bases). The germline V gene has CDR1 PRHDT and CDR2 FYEKMQ (reference sequence). The CDR3 covers 19 residues. The germline V and J ends were trimmed by 1 base and 6 bases, with 26 bases remaining between them. CDR3 coding DNA: TGTGCCAGCAGCTTAGACTATGAGGGCTCTCGGACCAGAGGGGATACGCAGTATTTT. Translating it yields CASSLDYEGSRTRGDTQYF.

The V call is TRBV29-1, the J call TRBJ2-7, with D perhaps TRBD2 (6 bases). Per germline, CDR1 SQVTM and CDR2 ANQGSEA. The CDR3 totals 12 residues. Trimming left V 7 bases short and J 0 bases short, with 10 bases between. In nucleotides, the CDR3 is TGCAGCGCATGGAGGGGCTCCTACGAGCAGTACTTC. Encoded protein: CSAWRGSYEQYF.

The chain couples TRBV6-2 or TRBV6-3 to TRBJ1-4, with a weak D call TRBD1 (5 bases). V lost 0 bases and J 0 bases, leaving 8 bases between the germline ends. This CDR3 region has 16 residues. CDR1 is MNHEY and CDR2 is SVGEGT in the germline V gene. CDR3 loop: CASSYSGQATNEKLFF. The CDR3 DNA reads as TGTGCCAGCAGTTACTCGGGGCAGGCAACTAATGAAAAACTGTTTTTT.

The chain has TRBV5-4 and TRBJ2-4, with a weak D call TRBD1 (5 bases). Trimming shortened V by 4 bases and J by 1 base, and 9 bases separated the two germline ends. This CDR3 region has 14 residues. Germline loops: CDR1 SGHNT, CDR2 YYREEE (reference sequence). CDR3 loop: CASSLTGAKNIQYF. CDR3 DNA sequence: TGTGCCAGCAGCCTAACAGGTGCCAAAAACATTCAGTACTTC.

This rearrangement joins TRBV5-1 to TRBJ1-1; D unclear. Germline CDR1 SGHRS, CDR2 YFSETQ. CDR3 length: 13 amino acids. Between the trimmed V and J ends, which lost 0 bases and 6 bases, there was a span of 9 bases. The CDR3 nucleotides are TGCGCCAGCAGCTTGGATTTGAGTTCTGAAGCTTTCTTT. It codes for CASSLDLSSEAFF.

V and J are TRBV4-1 and TRBJ2-7, with D possibly being TRBD1 (5 bases). This CDR3 has 13 residues. Per the germline V gene, CDR1 is MGHRA and CDR2 is YSYEKL. Deletions cut 5 bases from V and 3 bases from J, with 11 bases between. As DNA, the CDR3 is TGCGCCAGCAGCAGGGGCCCCCACTACGAGCAGTACTTC. It specifies CASSRGPHYEQYF.

The chain is built from TRBV12-3 or TRBV12-4 and TRBJ2-3; D is uncertain. V shed 3 bases and J shed 0 bases, with 4 bases lying between them. The CDR3 is made up of 13 amino acids. CDR3 protein: CASSFYSTDTQYF. The CDR3 region has the DNA TGTGCCAGCAGTTTTTATAGCACAGATACGCAGTATTTT.

This chain links TRBV12-3 or TRBV12-4 with TRBJ1-5; no firm D call. This CDR3 has 11 residues. V lost 3 bases to trimming and J lost 7 bases, with 4 bases between them. CDR3 nucleotides: TGTGCCAGCAGTTTGGGCCAGCCCCAGCATTTT. Amino acids: CASSLGQPQHF.

Here the CDR3 reads CASSSGDQPQHF. In nucleotides, the CDR3 is TGTGCCAGCAGTTCGGGAGATCAGCCCCAGCATTTT. V and J are TRBV5-5 and TRBJ1-5; D unresolved. The CDR3 is 12 residues long. V gave up 5 bases and J gave up 5 bases, with 8 bases separating them. Germline loops: CDR1 SGHKS, CDR2 YYEKEE (reference sequence). The complete variable domain, with remaining parts taken from reference TRBV5-5 and TRBJ1-5, reads DAGVTQSPTHLIKTRGQQVTLRCSPISGHKSVSWYQQVLGQGPQFIFQYYEKEERGRGNFPDRFSARQFPNYSSELNVNALLLGDSALYLCASSSGDQPQHFGDGTRLSIL.

The chain carries TRBV7-2 and TRBJ2-3; perhaps TRBD1 as D (5 bases). V was cut by 5 bases and J by 2 bases, with 14 bases left in between. The CDR3 contains 15 residues. Germline values: CDR1 SGHTA, CDR2 FQGNSA. The CDR3 bases are TGTGCCAGCAGCCTAGACTGGGGCCCCACAGATACGCAGTATTTT. This translates into CASSLDWGPTDTQYF. The variable domain in full, completed from reference TRBV7-2 and TRBJ2-3, reads GAGVSQSPSNKVTEKGKDVELRCDPISGHTALYWYRQSLGQGLEFLIYFQGNSAPDKSGLPSDRFSAERTGGSVSTLTIQRTQQEDSAVYLCASSLDWGPTDTQYFGPGTRLTVL.

The chain is built from TRBV5-1 and TRBJ2-1; 8 bases map to TRBD2. The germline V gene has CDR1 SGHRS and CDR2 YFSETQ. The CDR3 totals 14 residues. Trimming cost V 5 bases and J 7 bases; bases outside gene matches: 8. The CDR3: CASRTGGLVNEQFF. CDR3 sequence (DNA): TGCGCCAGCAGGACGGGGGGGCTGGTTAATGAGCAGTTCTTC. The whole variable domain, remainder taken from reference TRBV5-1 and TRBJ2-1, is KAGVTQTPRYLIKTRGQQVTLSCSPISGHRSVSWYQQTPGQGLQFLFEYFSETQRNKGNFPGRFSGRQFSNSRSEMNVSTLELGDSALYLCASRTGGLVNEQFFGPGTRLTVL.

The chain employs TRBV18 and TRBJ1-2; TRBD1 is a possible D gene (5 bases). The CDR3 extends over 16 amino acids. Per the germline V gene, CDR1 is KGHSH and CDR2 is LQKENI. V shed 3 bases and J shed 0 bases, with 14 bases lying between them. The CDR3 DNA reads TGTGCCAGCTCACCGGATTTCTGGGGCACTAACTATGGCTACACCTTC. It encodes CASSPDFWGTNYGYTF.

The chain couples TRBV27 to TRBJ2-3; TRBD1 is a possible D gene (5 bases). The V and J ends lost 6 bases and 0 bases respectively, with 16 bases between them. The CDR3 has 16 amino acids. The germline V gene encodes CDR1 MNHEY and CDR2 SMNVEV (reference sequence). The CDR3 region has the DNA TGTGCCAGCAGCCCTAGGGGTTGGCGGAGCACAGATACGCAGTATTTT. This translates into CASSPRGWRSTDTQYF.

V gene TRBV12-5 combines with J gene TRBJ2-7; 8 nucleotides match TRBD1. Germline CDR1 is LGHNT and CDR2 is FRNRAP. V trimming: 4 bases; J trimming: 3 bases; junction bases outside the gene matches: 14. The CDR3 consists of 17 residues. The CDR3 nucleotides are TGTGCTAGTGGTTCACCACTGACAGGGGAACTTCGCTACGAGCAGTACTTC. Amino acid sequence: CASGSPLTGELRYEQYF.

The chain joins TRBV7-2 to TRBJ2-7, with D uncertain. The germline gives CDR1 SGHTA, CDR2 FQGNSA. Trimming pared 1 base from V and 9 bases from J, leaving 16 bases between. This CDR3 region has 14 residues. CDR3 amino acids: CASSLGRNRVGQYF. The DNA of the CDR3 is TGTGCCAGCAGCTTAGGGAGAAATAGAGTCGGGCAGTACTTC. The variable domain in full, with the rest retrieved from reference TRBV7-2 and TRBJ2-7, is GAGVSQSPSNKVTEKGKDVELRCDPISGHTALYWYRQSLGQGLEFLIYFQGNSAPDKSGLPSDRFSAERTGGSVSTLTIQRTQQEDSAVYLCASSLGRNRVGQYFGPGTRLTVT.

The genes are TRBV7-3 and TRBJ2-3; D gene ambiguous. Germline CDR1 reads SGHTA; CDR2 reads FQGTGA. The V gene lost 0 bases and the J gene lost 2 bases, with 3 bases spanning the gap. The length of the CDR3 is 13 residues. CDR3 sequence (DNA): TGTGCCAGCAGCTTAACGTACACAGATACGCAGTATTTT. Protein sequence: CASSLTYTDTQYF.

The chain joins TRBV24-1 to TRBJ2-5; tentatively, D is TRBD1 (6 bases). Trimming removed 1 base from V and 3 bases from J, with 11 bases in between. This CDR3 has 15 residues. CDR1 KGHDR and CDR2 SFDVKD come from the germline V gene. CDR3 coding DNA: TGTGCCACCAGTGATTTCACAGGGAGAAAAGAGACCCAGTACTTC. Amino acids: CATSDFTGRKETQYF.

CDR3 sequence (DNA): TGTGCCAGCAAAGGGGGACTAGGCTCACCCCTCCACTTT. Amino acids: CASKGGLGSPLHF. The chain uses TRBV6-5 and TRBJ1-6; D might be TRBD1 (6 bases). Trimming shortened V by 7 bases and J by 10 bases, and 14 bases separated the two germline ends. Germline V gives CDR1 MNHEY, CDR2 SVGAGI. The CDR3 covers 13 residues.

The V and J genes are TRBV20-1 and TRBJ2-7; D may be TRBD1 (5 bases). CDR1 and CDR2 from the germline V gene are DFQATT and SNEGSKA (reference sequence). V dropped 3 bases and J dropped 2 bases, with 5 bases sitting between them. The CDR3 runs to 11 residues. CDR3 DNA: TGCAGTGCTAGGGACACCTACGAGCAGTACTTC. It encodes CSARDTYEQYF.

The rearrangement uses TRBV11-2 and TRBJ1-6, with D hard to call. This CDR3 has 16 residues. The V end was cut by 2 bases, the J end by 7 bases, with 15 bases between. Germline V gene lookup returns CDR1 SGHAT and CDR2 FQNNGV. The chain's CDR3 is CASSLTGNRENSPLHF. As DNA, the CDR3 is TGTGCCAGCAGCTTAACTGGAAACAGAGAGAATTCACCCCTCCACTTT.

The chain couples TRBV4-3 to TRBJ1-1; D not certain. The CDR3 length is 13 residues. V was cut by 4 bases and J by 3 bases, with 9 bases left in between. Per germline, CDR1 LGHNA and CDR2 YSLEER. The CDR3 protein is CASSRGSDTEAFF. The CDR3 DNA reads as TGCGCCAGCAGCCGTGGGAGCGACACTGAAGCTTTCTTT.

The chain links TRBV4-1 to TRBJ2-7, with 8 bases aligning to TRBD2. Germline trimming cut 6 bases from V and 2 bases from J; bases unmatched to any gene: 9. Per germline, CDR1 MGHRA and CDR2 YSYEKL. This CDR3 comprises 15 residues. The CDR3 is CASRPTSVAPYEQYF. The CDR3 DNA follows: TGCGCCAGCAGACCGACTAGCGTAGCGCCCTACGAGCAGTACTTC.

As for this clone: One end of the junction varies from germline; a read error may be responsible. The chain carries TRBV2 and TRBJ2-1, with TRBD1 matching over 7 bases. This CDR3 contains 13 residues. From germline, CDR1 is SNHLY and CDR2 FYNNEI. The CDR3 nucleotides are TGTGCCAGCGGTGAACAGGGGTACAATGAGCAGTTCTTC. Amino acid sequence: CASGEQGYNEQFF.

This rearrangement joins TRBV7-2 to TRBJ1-4; D not certain. Germline loops: CDR1 SGHTA, CDR2 FQGNSA. V was shortened by 2 bases and J by 10 bases, with 11 bases between the two germline ends. The CDR3 extends over 13 amino acids. CDR3 amino acids: CASSLYVLGKLFF. The CDR3 coding sequence is TGTGCCAGCAGCTTATACGTACTCGGAAAACTGTTTTTT.

The chain recombines TRBV5-4 with TRBJ2-3, with 8 nucleotides matching TRBD1. CDR1 SGHNT and CDR2 YYREEE come from the germline V gene (reference sequence). This CDR3 is 15 amino acids long. After removal of 3 bases from V and 4 bases from J, the junction contained 7 bases not matched to a gene. The CDR3 sequence: CASSSGQGVSDTQYF. DNA of the CDR3: TGTGCCAGCAGCTCCGGACAGGGTGTATCAGATACGCAGTATTTT. The complete variable domain, with remaining parts taken from reference TRBV5-4 and TRBJ2-3, reads ETGVTQSPTHLIKTRGQQVTLRCSSQSGHNTVSWYQQALGQGPQFIFQYYREEENGRGNFPPRFSGLQFPNYSSELNVNALELDDSALYLCASSSGQGVSDTQYFGPGTRLTVL.

In its sample, this clone was seen once. The V and J genes are TRBV19 and TRBJ2-1; 8 positions match TRBD2. Germline loops: CDR1 LNHDA, CDR2 SQIVND (reference sequence). The V and J ends lost 1 base and 3 bases, in that order; junction bases with no gene match: 8. CDR3 length: 17 amino acids. CDR3 loop: CASSIVGSGVGYNEQFF. The CDR3 bases are TGTGCCAGTAGTATAGTGGGTAGCGGGGTCGGCTACAATGAGCAGTTCTTC.

A few counts support this clone. The V and J genes are TRBV7-2 and TRBJ2-2, with TRBD1 matching over 10 bases. This CDR3 spans 15 amino acids. CDR1 SGHTA and CDR2 FQGNSA come from the germline V gene. Trimming cost V 5 bases and J 6 bases; bases outside gene matches: 6. In DNA, the CDR3 is TGTGCCAGCAGCCCGCGACAGGGGGCGGCCGGGGAGCTGTTTTTT. Protein sequence: CASSPRQGAAGELFF.

V gene TRBV23-1 combines with J gene TRBJ2-4; the match to TRBD2 covers 7 bases. TRBV23-1 is annotated as an ORF whose role is uncertain. The CDR3 consists of 14 residues. Germline trimming cut 4 bases from V and 8 bases from J; bases unmatched to any gene: 8. The CDR3 bases are TGCGCCAGCAGTCCTATTACTAGCGACCACATTCAGTACTTC. Its protein is CASSPITSDHIQYF.